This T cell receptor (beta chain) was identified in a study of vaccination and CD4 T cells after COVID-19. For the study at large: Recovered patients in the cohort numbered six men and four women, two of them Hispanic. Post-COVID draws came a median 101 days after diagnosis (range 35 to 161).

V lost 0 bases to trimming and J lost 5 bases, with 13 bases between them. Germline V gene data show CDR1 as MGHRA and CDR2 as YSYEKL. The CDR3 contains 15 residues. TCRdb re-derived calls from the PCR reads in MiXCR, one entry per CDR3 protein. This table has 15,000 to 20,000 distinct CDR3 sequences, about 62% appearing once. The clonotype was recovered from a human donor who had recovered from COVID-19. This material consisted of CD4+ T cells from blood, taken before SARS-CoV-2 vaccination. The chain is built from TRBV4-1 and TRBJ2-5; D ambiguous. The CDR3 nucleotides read TGCGCCAGCAGCCAAGATGGTCAGGCCAGGGAGACCCAGTACTTC. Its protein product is CASSQDGQARETQYF.